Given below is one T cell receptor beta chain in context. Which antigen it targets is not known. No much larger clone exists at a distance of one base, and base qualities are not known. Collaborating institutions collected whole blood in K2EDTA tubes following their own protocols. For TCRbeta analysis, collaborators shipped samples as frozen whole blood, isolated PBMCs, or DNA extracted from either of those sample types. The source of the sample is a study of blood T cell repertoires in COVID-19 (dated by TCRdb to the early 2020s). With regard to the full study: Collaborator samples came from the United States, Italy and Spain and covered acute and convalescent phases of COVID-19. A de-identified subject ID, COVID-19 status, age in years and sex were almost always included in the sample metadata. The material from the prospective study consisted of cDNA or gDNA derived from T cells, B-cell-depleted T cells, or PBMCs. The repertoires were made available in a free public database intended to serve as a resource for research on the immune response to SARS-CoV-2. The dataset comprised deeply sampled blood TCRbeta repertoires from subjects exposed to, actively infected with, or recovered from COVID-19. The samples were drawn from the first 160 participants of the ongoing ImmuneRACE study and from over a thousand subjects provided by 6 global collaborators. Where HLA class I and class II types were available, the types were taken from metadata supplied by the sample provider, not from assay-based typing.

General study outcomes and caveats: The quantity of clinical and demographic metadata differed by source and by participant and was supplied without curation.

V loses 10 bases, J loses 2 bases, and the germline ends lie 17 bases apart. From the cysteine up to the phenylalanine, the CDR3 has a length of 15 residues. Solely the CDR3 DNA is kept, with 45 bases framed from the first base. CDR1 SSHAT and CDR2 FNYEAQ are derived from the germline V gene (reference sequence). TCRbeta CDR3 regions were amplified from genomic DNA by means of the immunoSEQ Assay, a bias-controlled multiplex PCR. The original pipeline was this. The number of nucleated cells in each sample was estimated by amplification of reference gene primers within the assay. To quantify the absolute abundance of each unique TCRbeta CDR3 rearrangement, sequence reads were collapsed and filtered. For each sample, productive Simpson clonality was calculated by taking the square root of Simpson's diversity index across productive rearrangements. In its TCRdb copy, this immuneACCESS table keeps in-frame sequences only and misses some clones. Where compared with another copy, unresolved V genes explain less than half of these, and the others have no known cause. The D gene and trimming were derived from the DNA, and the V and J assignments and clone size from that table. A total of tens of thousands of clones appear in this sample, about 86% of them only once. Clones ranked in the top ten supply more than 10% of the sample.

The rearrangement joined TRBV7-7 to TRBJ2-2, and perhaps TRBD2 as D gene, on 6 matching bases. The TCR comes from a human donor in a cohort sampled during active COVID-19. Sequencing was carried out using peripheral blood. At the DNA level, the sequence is TGTGCCACCCCGCTGTTGGGGGGAAACACCGGGGAGCTGTTTTTT. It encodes CATPLLGGNTGELFF.